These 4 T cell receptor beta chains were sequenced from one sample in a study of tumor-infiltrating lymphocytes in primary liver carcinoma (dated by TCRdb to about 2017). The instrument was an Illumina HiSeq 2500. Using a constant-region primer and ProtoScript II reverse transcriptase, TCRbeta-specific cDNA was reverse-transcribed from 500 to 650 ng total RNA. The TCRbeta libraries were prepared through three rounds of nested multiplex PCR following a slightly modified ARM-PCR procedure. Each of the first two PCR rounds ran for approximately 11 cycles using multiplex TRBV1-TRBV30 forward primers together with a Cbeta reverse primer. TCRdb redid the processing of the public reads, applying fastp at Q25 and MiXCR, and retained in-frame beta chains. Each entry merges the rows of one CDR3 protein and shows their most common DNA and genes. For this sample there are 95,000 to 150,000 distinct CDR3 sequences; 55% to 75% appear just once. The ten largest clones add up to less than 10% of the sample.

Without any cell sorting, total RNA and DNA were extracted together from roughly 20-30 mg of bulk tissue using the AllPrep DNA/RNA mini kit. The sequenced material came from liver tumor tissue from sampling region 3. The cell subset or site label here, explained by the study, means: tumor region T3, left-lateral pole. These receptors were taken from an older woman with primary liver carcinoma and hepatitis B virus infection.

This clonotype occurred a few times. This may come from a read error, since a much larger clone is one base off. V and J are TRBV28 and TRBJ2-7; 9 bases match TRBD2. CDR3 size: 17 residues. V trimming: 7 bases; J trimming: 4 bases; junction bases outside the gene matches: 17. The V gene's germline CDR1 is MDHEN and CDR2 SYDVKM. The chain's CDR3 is CASNFLLPAGGPYEQYF. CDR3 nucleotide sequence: TGTGCCAGCAATTTCCTACTCCCAGCGGGAGGACCTTACGAGCAGTACTTC.

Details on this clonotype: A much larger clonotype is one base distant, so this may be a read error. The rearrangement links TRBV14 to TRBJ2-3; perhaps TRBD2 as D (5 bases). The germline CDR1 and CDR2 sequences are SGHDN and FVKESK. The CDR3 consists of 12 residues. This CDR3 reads CVSSQPGDTQYF. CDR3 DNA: TGTGTCAGCAGCCAGCCGGGGGATACGCAGTATTTT.

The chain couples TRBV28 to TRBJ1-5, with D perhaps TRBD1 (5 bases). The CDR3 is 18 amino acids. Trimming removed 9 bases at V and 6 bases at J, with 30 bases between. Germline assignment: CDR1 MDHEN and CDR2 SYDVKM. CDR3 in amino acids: CASWTLGHDTRGGQPQHF. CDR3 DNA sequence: TGTGCCAGTTGGACCCTTGGACACGACACGAGGGGAGGTCAGCCCCAGCATTTT.

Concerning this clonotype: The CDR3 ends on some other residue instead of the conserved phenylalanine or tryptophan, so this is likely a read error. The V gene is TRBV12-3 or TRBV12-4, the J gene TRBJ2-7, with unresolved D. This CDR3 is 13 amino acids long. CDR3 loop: CASSLRWNYEQYY. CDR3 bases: TGTGCTAGCAGTTTAAGGTGGAACTACGAGCAGTACTAC.